What follows is one T cell receptor beta chain and its context. Its antigen is not identified. Here immunoSEQ multiplex PCR was the method, and the copy in TCRdb shows in-frame clones only, minus some. The sample includes about 160,000 clones, approximately 90% of them seen just once. The data are from a study of T cell responses to AZD1222 COVID-19 vaccine. Study findings and constraints: There were vaccine-associated CD4 TCRs across spike, dominant at 160-218 and 743-854.

The germline CDR1 and CDR2 sequences are LNHNV and YYDKDF (reference sequence). Trimming left V 4 bases short and J 0 bases short, with 11 bases between. The CDR3 is made up of 15 amino acids. Sequences were derived from peripheral blood, sampled on day 0 of MenACWY control vaccination. The receptor's source is an adult in good health. This sequence joins TRBV15 and TRBJ2-3; D is possibly TRBD1 (6 bases). CDR3 sequence reads: CATSTQGRSTDTQYF. DNA for the CDR3: TGTGCCACCAGCACACAGGGAAGGAGCACAGATACGCAGTATTTT.